The 2 T cell receptor beta chains below all came from one sample that was sequenced in a study of blood T cell repertoires in COVID-19. Clones were sequenced by immunoSEQ multiplex PCR, and TCRdb holds only the in-frame ones, with some missing. The sample consists of 70,000 or so clones, around 86% of them appearing once. Material: peripheral blood. The receptors here all came from a woman of 80 years or more with active or convalescent COVID-19.

V and J are TRBV28 and TRBJ1-3; D unresolved. Trimming took off 7 bases at V and 0 bases at J, with 16 bases between the two ends. Germline assignment: CDR1 MDHEN and CDR2 SYDVKM. The CDR3 is 16 residues long. In DNA, the CDR3 is TGTGCCAGCACTCTTGGAGGAGGCTTCTCTGGAAACACCATATATTTT. It translates to CASTLGGGFSGNTIYF.

The rearrangement links TRBV30 to TRBJ2-3; 9 bases match TRBD1. CDR1 is GTSNPN and CDR2 is SVGIG in the germline V gene (reference sequence). This CDR3 is built from 15 residues. With V trimmed by 3 bases and J by 0 bases, 4 bases remained unmatched. The chain's CDR3 is CAWRVDRGSTDTQYF. For the CDR3, the DNA is TGTGCCTGGAGGGTGGACAGGGGAAGCACAGATACGCAGTATTTT.